Below, 14 T cell receptor beta chains from the same sample are listed, as sequenced in a study of control samples from healthy donors and cancer patients. Some clones are missing from TCRdb's copy, which holds only in-frame ones; the method was immunoSEQ multiplex PCR. Of roughly 220,000 clones listed, just under 95% are singletons. Sequences were obtained from blood. These receptors were collected from a man aged 50-60 years in good health.

V usage is TRBV10-3 and J usage is TRBJ1-4; D unclear. Germline values: CDR1 ENHRY, CDR2 SYGVKD. The CDR3 sequence is 13 residues long. With 7 bases removed from V and 0 bases from J, the gap between germline ends came to 6 bases. CDR3 sequence (DNA): TGTGCCATCACAGGTGCAACTAATGAAAAACTGTTTTTT. Its protein product is CAITGATNEKLFF.

V is TRBV10-3 and J is TRBJ2-1; D is possibly TRBD1 or TRBD2 (8 bases each). The CDR3 spans 12 residues. Trimming stripped 2 bases from V and 16 bases from J, with 15 bases between. CDR1 is ENHRY and CDR2 is SYGVKD in the germline V gene. CDR3 DNA sequence: TGTGCCATCAGTGAGCGGGAGGGACAGGTTTTCTTC. It is translated as CAISEREGQVFF.

The CDR3 spells CASSVGTTAYNEQFF. For the CDR3, the DNA is TGTGCCAGCAGCGTTGGGACAACAGCCTACAATGAGCAGTTCTTC. The chain links TRBV9 to TRBJ2-1; a possible D gene is TRBD1 (6 bases). Trimming removed 2 bases from V and 2 bases from J, with 11 bases in between. From germline, CDR1 is SGDLS and CDR2 YYNGEE. The CDR3 has 15 residues.

The CDR3 protein is CASSYSGSAEKLFF. In nucleotides, the CDR3 is TGTGCCAGCAGTTACTCCGGCAGCGCTGAAAAACTGTTTTTT. The V gene is TRBV6-5, the J gene TRBJ1-4; D unresolved. The CDR3 has 14 residues. V dropped 0 bases and J dropped 7 bases, with 9 bases sitting between them. The V gene's germline CDR1 is MNHEY and CDR2 SVGAGI.

This clone turned up a few times. The J gene is TRBJ1-4, the V gene TRBV5-1, with D unresolved. Looked up from germline, CDR1 is SGHRS and CDR2 is YFSETQ. CDR3 length: 12 amino acids. Trimming pared 7 bases from V and 3 bases from J, leaving 7 bases between. CDR3 nucleotides: TGCGCCAGCGGCAATCCTAATGAAAAACTGTTTTTT. Translating gives CASGNPNEKLFF.

This rearrangement joins TRBV28 to TRBJ2-6; a possible D gene is TRBD1 (5 bases). This CDR3 comprises 14 residues. Germline V CDR1 and CDR2: MDHEN, SYDVKM. With 4 bases removed from V and 1 base from J, the gap between germline ends came to 5 bases. CDR3 protein: CASSSGSGANVLTF. DNA for the CDR3: TGTGCCAGCAGTTCAGGGTCTGGGGCCAACGTCCTGACTTTC. The entire variable domain, with the rest obtained from reference TRBV28 and TRBJ2-6, is as follows: DVKVTQSSRYLVKRTGEKVFLECVQDMDHENMFWYRQDPGLGLRLIYFSYDVKMKEKGDIPEGYSVSREKKERFSLILESASTNQTSMYLCASSSGSGANVLTFGAGSRLTVL.

The CDR3 DNA reads TGTGCCTGGAGTGTACTATCGGGGATCTCTACGGCTTTCTTT. It is translated as CAWSVLSGISTAFF. The chain links TRBV30 to TRBJ1-1, with D unclear. There are 14 residues in the CDR3. Germline V gives CDR1 GTSNPN, CDR2 SVGIG (reference sequence). The germline V and J ends were trimmed by 0 bases and 11 bases, with 19 bases remaining between them.

The chain joins TRBV3-1 (or the pseudogene TRBV3-2) to TRBJ2-7; the D call may be TRBD1 or TRBD2 (5 bases each). The CDR3 sequence is 15 residues long. V was shortened by 4 bases and J by 5 bases, with 18 bases between the two germline ends. Germline CDR1 and CDR2: LGHDT and YNNKEL (reference sequence). CDR3 sequence reads: CASSPSGTRAHEQYV. The CDR3, as DNA: TGTGCCAGCAGCCCATCCGGGACCAGAGCCCACGAGCAGTACGTC.

In its sample, this clone was seen once. The chain joins TRBV28 to TRBJ1-2; the D gene is possibly TRBD1 (5 bases). CDR1 and CDR2 (germline): MDHEN, SYDVKM. V was clipped by 7 bases and J by 0 bases, with 21 bases between them. The CDR3 contains 17 residues. Here the CDR3 reads CASTIMGNRLSNYGYTF. CDR3 DNA sequence: TGTGCCAGCACTATTATGGGTAACAGGCTGTCTAACTATGGCTACACCTTC.

The chain has TRBV5-1 and TRBJ1-1; 7 positions agree with TRBD1. The CDR3 loop spans 14 amino acids. The trim removed 3 bases at V and 0 bases at J, leaving 2 bases unmatched. Germline assignment: CDR1 SGHRS and CDR2 YFSETQ. The CDR3 DNA reads TGCGCCAGCAGCTCGGGACAGATGAACACTGAAGCTTTCTTT. Protein: CASSSGQMNTEAFF.

The chain employs TRBV27 and TRBJ2-2; 9 positions match TRBD1. J lost 5 bases, V lost 4 bases, and 11 bases had no gene match. The CDR3 has 17 residues. Germline V gene sequence: CDR1 MNHEY, CDR2 SMNVEV (reference sequence). CDR3 bases: TGTGCCAGCAGTTCCTATCTACAGGGGGCTAATACCGGGGAGCTGTTTTTT. Protein sequence: CASSSYLQGANTGELFF.

The V gene is TRBV7-2, the J gene TRBJ1-5; maybe TRBD1 (5 bases). Trimming pared 1 base from V and 8 bases from J, leaving 15 bases between. Germline V gives CDR1 SGHTA, CDR2 FQGNSA. The CDR3 consists of 15 residues. CDR3 in DNA: TGTGCCAGCAGCTTAGTTGGGGGGTATGTTGAGCCCCAGCATTTT. It specifies CASSLVGGYVEPQHF.

The chain employs TRBV2 and TRBJ2-5; D is possibly TRBD1 or TRBD2 (5 bases each). This CDR3 is 12 amino acids long. The V gene lost 6 bases and the J gene lost 9 bases, with 14 bases spanning the gap. CDR1 and CDR2 from the germline V gene are SNHLY and FYNNEI. The CDR3 spells CASREVQVSQYF. The CDR3 region has the DNA TGTGCCAGCAGGGAGGTACAGGTCTCCCAGTACTTC.

J is TRBJ1-6 and V is TRBV30; D remains unclear. The ends were cut back, 0 bases at V and 1 base at J, with 22 bases in the middle. The CDR3 contains 20 residues. Looked up from germline, CDR1 is GTSNPN and CDR2 is SVGIG (reference sequence). The CDR3 sequence is CAWSVPVLGKSSSYNSPLHF. CDR3 bases: TGTGCCTGGAGTGTACCCGTCCTCGGCAAATCCAGTTCCTATAATTCACCCCTCCACTTT.